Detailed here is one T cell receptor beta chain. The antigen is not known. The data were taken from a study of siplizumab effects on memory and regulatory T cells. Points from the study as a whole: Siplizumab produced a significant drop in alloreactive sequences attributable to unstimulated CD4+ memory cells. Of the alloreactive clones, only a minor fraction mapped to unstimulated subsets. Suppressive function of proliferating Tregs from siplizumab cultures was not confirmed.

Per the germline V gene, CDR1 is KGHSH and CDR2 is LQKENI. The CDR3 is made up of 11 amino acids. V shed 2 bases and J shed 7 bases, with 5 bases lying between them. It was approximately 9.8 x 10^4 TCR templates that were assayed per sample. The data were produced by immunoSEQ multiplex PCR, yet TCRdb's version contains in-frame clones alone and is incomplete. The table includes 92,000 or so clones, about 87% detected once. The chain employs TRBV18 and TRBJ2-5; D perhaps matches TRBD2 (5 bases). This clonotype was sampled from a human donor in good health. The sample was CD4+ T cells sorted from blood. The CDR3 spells CASSPEGTQYF. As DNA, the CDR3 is TGTGCCAGCTCACCAGAGGGGACCCAGTACTTC.